This T cell receptor (beta chain) originates from a study of cytomegalovirus exposure and HLA in healthy donors. Concerning this clone itself: Its antigen is currently unknown.

The PCR made use of 60 Vbeta and 13 Jbeta primers. Libraries were prepared by immunoSEQ multiplex PCR; TCRdb keeps only in-frame clonotypes and omits some of them. The table lists 150,000 to 180,000 clones, 70% to 80% of them singletons. With 2 bases clipped from V and 5 bases from J, the junction kept 7 bases outside the gene matches. Germline-derived CDR1 and CDR2 are MNHEY and SVGAGI. The CDR3 has 15 residues. Overall study findings and caveats: An assumption of roughly uniform sequencing depth across donors underlay the presence/absence analyses.

The sample consisted of PBMCs. The chain couples TRBV6-5 to TRBJ2-5; 8 bases map to TRBD1. This receptor was identified in a woman aged 40 to 50 in good health and CMV-seronegative. The CDR3 loop reads CASSYGGQAGETQYF. For the CDR3, the DNA is TGTGCCAGCAGTTACGGGGGACAGGCGGGGGAGACCCAGTACTTC.